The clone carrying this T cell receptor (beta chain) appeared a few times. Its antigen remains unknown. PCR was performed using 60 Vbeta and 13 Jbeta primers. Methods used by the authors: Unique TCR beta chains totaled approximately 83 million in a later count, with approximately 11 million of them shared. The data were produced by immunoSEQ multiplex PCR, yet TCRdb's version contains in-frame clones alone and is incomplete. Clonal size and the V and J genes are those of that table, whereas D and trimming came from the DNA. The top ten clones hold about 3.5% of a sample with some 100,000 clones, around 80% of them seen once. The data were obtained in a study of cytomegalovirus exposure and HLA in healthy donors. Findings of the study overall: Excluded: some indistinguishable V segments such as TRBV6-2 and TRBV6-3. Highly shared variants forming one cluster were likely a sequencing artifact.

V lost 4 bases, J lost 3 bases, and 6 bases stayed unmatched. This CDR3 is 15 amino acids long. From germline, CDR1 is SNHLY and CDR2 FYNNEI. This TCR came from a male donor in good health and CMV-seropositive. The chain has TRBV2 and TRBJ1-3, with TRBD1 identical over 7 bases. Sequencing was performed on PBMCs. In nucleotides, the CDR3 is TGTGCCAGCAGTGGGACAGGCCGGGGTGGAAACACCATATATTTT. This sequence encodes CASSGTGRGGNTIYF.